This T cell receptor beta chain was obtained from a study of blood T cell repertoires in COVID-19. Using immunoSEQ multiplex PCR, the repertoire was profiled, and TCRdb retains in-frame clones only, with some absent. Of 410,000 or so clones listed, 75% to 90% are singletons. This clone has just a few counts. V lost 1 base, J lost 0 bases, and 8 bases lay in between. The CDR3 extends over 15 amino acids. CDR1 is SGHVS and CDR2 is FQNEAQ in the germline V gene. The origin of this receptor is a woman younger than 45 with active or convalescent COVID-19. Specimen: peripheral blood. The chain employs TRBV7-8 and TRBJ2-3, with D possibly matching TRBD2 (5 bases). DNA of the CDR3: TGTGCCAGCAGCTTAGGTTGGACTAGCACAGATACGCAGTATTTT. It specifies CASSLGWTSTDTQYF.